Below, 16 T cell receptor beta chains from the same sample are listed, as sequenced in a study of blood T cell repertoires in COVID-19. TCRdb's table, derived via immunoSEQ multiplex PCR, lists solely in-frame clones and lacks some. The sample has approximately 150,000 clones; about nine tenths are singletons. Sequenced input: peripheral blood. Source of these receptors: a man at least 80 years old with acute or convalescent COVID-19.

The chain carries TRBV4-1 and TRBJ2-2; 9 bases line up with TRBD2. The germline gives CDR1 MGHRA, CDR2 YSYEKL. The CDR3 has 18 amino acids. J lost 0 bases, V lost 4 bases, and 9 bases had no gene match. CDR3 DNA sequence: TGCGCCAGCAGCCCCCGAGGGCGGGAGGGAGCGAACACCGGGGAGCTGTTTTTT. This translates into CASSPRGREGANTGELFF.

This clone appeared a single time. The rearrangement joins TRBV10-3 to TRBJ1-3; D is possibly TRBD1 (6 bases). Germline CDR1 is ENHRY and CDR2 is SYGVKD. There are 13 residues in the CDR3. Trimming stripped 6 bases from V and 4 bases from J, with 10 bases between. The CDR3 coding sequence is TGTGCCATCAGCACAGGGCCCGGAAACACCATATATTTT. It codes for CAISTGPGNTIYF.

The chain uses TRBV19 and TRBJ2-6, with D perhaps TRBD1 (6 bases). Germline CDR1 and CDR2: LNHDA and SQIVND (reference sequence). V lost 3 bases to trimming and J lost 4 bases, with 10 bases between them. This CDR3 contains 15 residues. The CDR3 sequence is CASSIWGRGANVLTF. CDR3 sequence (DNA): TGTGCCAGTAGTATTTGGGGGCGAGGGGCCAACGTCCTGACTTTC.

This chain connects TRBV28 to TRBJ2-5, with D perhaps matching TRBD2 (5 bases). Trimming took 7 bases from V and 4 from J, leaving 16 bases between them. Germline values: CDR1 MDHEN, CDR2 SYDVKM. CDR3 size: 14 residues. DNA for the CDR3: TGTGCCAGCAAACCTCCCGGAGGCCTAGAGACCCAGTACTTC. Amino acid sequence: CASKPPGGLETQYF. Full variable domain (remainder filled in from reference TRBV28 and TRBJ2-5): DVKVTQSSRYLVKRTGEKVFLECVQDMDHENMFWYRQDPGLGLRLIYFSYDVKMKEKGDIPEGYSVSREKKERFSLILESASTNQTSMYLCASKPPGGLETQYFGPGTRLLVL.

Remarks on this clone: The sample has other DNA sequences that encode this CDR3 too. The V and J genes are TRBV3-1 (or the pseudogene TRBV3-2) and TRBJ2-5; no definite D call. The CDR3 extends over 14 amino acids. V lost 0 bases, J lost 1 base, and 6 bases lay in between. Germline V lookup: CDR1 LGHDT, CDR2 YNNKEL (reference sequence). This chain's CDR3 is CASSQDWAQETQYF. As DNA, the CDR3 is TGTGCCAGCAGCCAAGACTGGGCCCAAGAGACCCAGTACTTC.

The rearrangement uses TRBV15 and TRBJ2-1; TRBD1 agrees at 9 bases. This CDR3 comprises 16 residues. The V and J ends lost 2 bases and 7 bases, in that order; junction bases with no gene match: 9. The germline V gene encodes CDR1 LNHNV and CDR2 YYDKDF (reference sequence). The CDR3: CATSRRQTGTGNEQFF. The CDR3 bases are TGTGCCACCAGCAGACGCCAGACCGGGACAGGGAATGAGCAGTTCTTC. The full variable domain, rest sourced from reference TRBV15 and TRBJ2-1, is DAMVIQNPRYQVTQFGKPVTLSCSQTLNHNVMYWYQQKSSQAPKLLFHYYDKDFNNEADTPDNFQSRRPNTSFCFLDIRSPGLGDTAMYLCATSRRQTGTGNEQFFGPGTRLTVL.

The V and J genes are TRBV28 and TRBJ1-1; no definite D call. The CDR3 has 10 residues. Germline assignment: CDR1 MDHEN and CDR2 SYDVKM. The V end was cut by 5 bases, the J end by 4 bases, with 2 bases between. The CDR3 DNA reads TGTGCCAGCAGTCGCACTGAAGCTTTCTTT. Its translation is CASSRTEAFF.

This clone turned up a few times. The chain joins TRBV18 to TRBJ1-6; D not resolved. With 5 bases removed from V and 8 bases from J, the gap between germline ends came to 7 bases. The length of the CDR3 is 12 residues. In germline, CDR1 is KGHSH, CDR2 LQKENI. The CDR3 spells CASSSQDSPLHF. DNA for the CDR3: TGTGCCAGCTCAAGTCAGGATTCACCCCTCCACTTT.

The chain has TRBV11-2 and TRBJ2-7, with a possible D match to TRBD1 (5 bases). Germline V gene data show CDR1 as SGHAT and CDR2 as FQNNGV. Trimming took off 4 bases at V and 7 bases at J, with 11 bases between the two ends. The CDR3 length is 12 residues. CDR3 sequence reads: CASSSGMGEQYF. CDR3 DNA sequence: TGTGCCAGCAGCTCAGGGATGGGGGAGCAGTACTTC.

V usage is TRBV15 and J usage is TRBJ1-1; 7 nucleotides agree with TRBD1. The CDR3 has 17 residues. The J segment lost 3 bases and the V segment lost 0 bases, leaving 10 bases of the junction unmatched. CDR1 and CDR2 (germline): LNHNV, YYDKDF (reference sequence). The CDR3, as DNA: TGTGCCACCAGCAGAGATCAGAAAAGCAGGGGGTACACTGAAGCTTTCTTT. It yields the protein CATSRDQKSRGYTEAFF.

CDR3 DNA: TGTGCCAGCAGTCCTCTAGGGACAGTCGACTATGGCTACACCTTC. It is translated as CASSPLGTVDYGYTF. The gene calls are TRBV3-1 (or the pseudogene TRBV3-2) and TRBJ1-2, with TRBD1 matching 7 bases. Germline CDR1 LGHDT, CDR2 YNNKEL (reference sequence). The J segment lost 3 bases and the V segment lost 6 bases, leaving 10 bases of the junction unmatched. The length of the CDR3 is 15 residues.

The chain links TRBV7-9 to TRBJ2-5; 8 bases agree with TRBD1. Unmatched junction bases numbered 7, after V lost 2 bases and J lost 2 bases. The CDR3 has 16 amino acids. CDR1 is SEHNR, CDR2 FQNEAQ, per germline (reference sequence). The CDR3 region has the DNA TGTGCCAGCAGCTTAACCCGGGACAGGCGACAAGAGACCCAGTACTTC. Translated, it gives CASSLTRDRRQETQYF. The whole variable domain, remainder taken from reference TRBV7-9 and TRBJ2-5, is DTGVSQNPRHKITKRGQNVTFRCDPISEHNRLYWYRQTLGQGPEFLTYFQNEAQLEKSRLLSDRFSAERPKGSFSTLEIQRTEQGDSAMYLCASSLTRDRRQETQYFGPGTRLLVL.

V and J are TRBV9 and TRBJ2-1; 9 bases line up with TRBD1. Trimming cost V 4 bases and J 9 bases; bases outside gene matches: 11. Germline loops: CDR1 SGDLS, CDR2 YYNGEE. The CDR3 covers 15 residues. The CDR3 protein is CASSPDGTGRAEQFF. The CDR3 region has the DNA TGTGCCAGCAGCCCCGACGGGACAGGGAGGGCTGAGCAGTTCTTC.

V is TRBV7-9 and J is TRBJ2-2; 7 bases are shared with TRBD2. The CDR3 runs to 16 residues. Germline V gives CDR1 SEHNR, CDR2 FQNEAQ (reference sequence). The V and J ends lost 5 bases and 0 bases, in that order; junction bases with no gene match: 6. DNA for the CDR3: TGTGCCAGCAGCCTAGGGGAGGGGCCGAACACCGGGGAGCTGTTTTTT. This sequence encodes CASSLGEGPNTGELFF. Combining the CDR3 with reference TRBV7-9 and TRBJ2-2 gives the whole variable domain DTGVSQNPRHKITKRGQNVTFRCDPISEHNRLYWYRQTLGQGPEFLTYFQNEAQLEKSRLLSDRFSAERPKGSFSTLEIQRTEQGDSAMYLCASSLGEGPNTGELFFGEGSRLTVL.

This chain joins TRBV7-9 and TRBJ2-7; D might be TRBD1 (5 bases). The germline V gene encodes CDR1 SEHNR and CDR2 FQNEAQ (reference sequence). The CDR3 extends over 15 amino acids. V lost 7 bases, J lost 1 base, and 17 bases lay in between. CDR3 sequence (DNA): TGTGCCAGCACGTTTGGTACAGGTGGGTCCTACGAGCAGTACTTC. It translates to CASTFGTGGSYEQYF.

The CDR3 reads CASSFYHRGQSSYNEQFF. The CDR3 bases are TGTGCCAGCAGCTTTTATCACAGGGGCCAGAGCTCCTACAATGAGCAGTTCTTC. The chain combines TRBV7-9 with TRBJ2-1; TRBD1 matches at 7 bases. The CDR3 is 18 amino acids. Germline loops: CDR1 SEHNR, CDR2 FQNEAQ (reference sequence). The V segment lost 3 bases and the J segment 0 bases; nucleotides outside the gene matches: 11.